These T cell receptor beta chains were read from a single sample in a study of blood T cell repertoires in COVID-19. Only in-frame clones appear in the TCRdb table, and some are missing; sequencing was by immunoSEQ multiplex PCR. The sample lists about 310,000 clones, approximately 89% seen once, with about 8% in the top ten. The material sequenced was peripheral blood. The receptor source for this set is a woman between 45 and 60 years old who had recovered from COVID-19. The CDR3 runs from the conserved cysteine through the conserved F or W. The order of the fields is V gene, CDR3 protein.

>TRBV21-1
CASSNDTGHGFSYNEQFF
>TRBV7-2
CASSLGTRTQHEQFF
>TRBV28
CASSGYEGSLNEQYF
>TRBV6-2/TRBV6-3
CASSWSGGRRETQYF
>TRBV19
CASSMRGLNTEAFF
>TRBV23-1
CASSHRNQGQASYGYTF
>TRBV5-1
CASSWSWEGTDTQYF
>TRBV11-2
CASSFTSGGGTETQYF
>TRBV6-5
CASTLTGGSYNEQFF
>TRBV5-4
CATSLESPKTQYF
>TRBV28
CASSFAGQEFSGNTIYF
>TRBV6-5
CASWARVSYGYTF
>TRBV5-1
CASSLQGGNQPQHF
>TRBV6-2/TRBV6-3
CASSNLVTSDKTYYEQYF
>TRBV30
CAWSAKGAWTEAFF
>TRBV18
CASSKGQGAHTEAFF
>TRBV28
CASRTQGPSEAFF
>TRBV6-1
CASSSARTGNYGYTF
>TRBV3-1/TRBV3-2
CASSQDWGGVAFF
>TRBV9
CASSVVEGETQYF
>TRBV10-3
CASRTGGGETQYF
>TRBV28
CASSHRDRDNQPQHF
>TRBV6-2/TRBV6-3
CASSSTSELDTDTQYF
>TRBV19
CASSILLAGGLDEQYF
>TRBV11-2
CASSFGAGTGTEAFF
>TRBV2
CAKFLSPGQGTEAFF
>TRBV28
CASSLGSSRYGYTF
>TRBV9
CASSDGTGASRDGNTIYF
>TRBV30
CAWSNRVGRGKNSNQPQHF
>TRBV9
CASSVYSGSSPETQYF
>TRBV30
CAWGRVQGRNTIYF
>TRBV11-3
CASSLSGINQPQHF
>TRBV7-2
CASSSLSGRGYEQYF
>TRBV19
CASREEQGPQYEQYF
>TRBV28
CASSPSGRGNYGYTF
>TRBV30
CAWSPGAGNTIYF
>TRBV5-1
CASSPTGGHEQYF
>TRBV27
CASSLTPRNTEAFF
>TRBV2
CASRGLKSSYEQYF
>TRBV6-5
CASSPGTGAGQPQHF
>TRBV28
CATLLTGISGYTF
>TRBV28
CASSLMTFGYTF
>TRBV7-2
CASRRGSDTQYF
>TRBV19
CASSPGGPEQFF
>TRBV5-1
CASSLPGGNTGELFF
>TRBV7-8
CASSPSTRQAHSPLHF
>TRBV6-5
CASRTSYGYTF
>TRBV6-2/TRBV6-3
CASSPTGVFALHF
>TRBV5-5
CASSQQPGSGETQYF
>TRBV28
CASSLWAPNQPQHF
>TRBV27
CASKGMTGVASPLHF
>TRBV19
CASSIDRVGNQPQHF
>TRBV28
CASTPAGTGELFF